This entry describes one T cell receptor beta chain. In the authors' methods: Estimation of nucleated cell counts relied on the amplification of reference gene primers. The data were produced by immunoSEQ multiplex PCR, yet TCRdb's version contains in-frame clones alone and is incomplete. Clone size and the V and J calls come from that table; the DNA yielded D and trimming. Of 450,000 to 500,000 clones in the sample, roughly 85% are singletons; the top ten hold roughly 3.2%. This CDR3 is 15 amino acids long. Unmatched junction bases numbered 6, after V lost 4 bases and J lost 8 bases. CDR1 is MNHEY, CDR2 SVGAGI, per germline. This entry belongs to a study of blood T cell repertoires in COVID-19. The overall study: Researchers got acute and convalescent COVID-19 samples from the United States, Italy and Spain. From T cells, B-cell-depleted T cells, or PBMCs came the material, which was cDNA or gDNA.

Sequenced input: peripheral blood. The receptor was isolated from a human donor in a cohort sampled during active COVID-19. The rearrangement links TRBV6-5 to TRBJ2-1; 12 bases align to TRBD2. The CDR3 region is CASSSRTSGMDEQFF. The DNA for the CDR3 is TGTGCCAGCAGTTCGCGGACTAGCGGGATGGATGAGCAGTTCTTC.